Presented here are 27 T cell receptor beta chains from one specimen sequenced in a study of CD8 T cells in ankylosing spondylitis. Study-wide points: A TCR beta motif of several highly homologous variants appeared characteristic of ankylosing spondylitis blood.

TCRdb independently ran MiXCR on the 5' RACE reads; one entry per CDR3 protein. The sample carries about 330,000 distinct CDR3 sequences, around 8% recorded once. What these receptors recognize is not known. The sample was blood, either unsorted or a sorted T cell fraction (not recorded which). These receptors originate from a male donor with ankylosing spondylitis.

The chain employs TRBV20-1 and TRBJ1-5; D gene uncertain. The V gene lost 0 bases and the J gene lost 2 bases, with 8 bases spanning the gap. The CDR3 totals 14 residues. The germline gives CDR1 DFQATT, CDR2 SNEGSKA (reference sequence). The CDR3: CSARDTRGNQPQHF. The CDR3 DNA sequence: TGCAGTGCTAGAGATACAAGGGGCAATCAGCCCCAGCATTTT.

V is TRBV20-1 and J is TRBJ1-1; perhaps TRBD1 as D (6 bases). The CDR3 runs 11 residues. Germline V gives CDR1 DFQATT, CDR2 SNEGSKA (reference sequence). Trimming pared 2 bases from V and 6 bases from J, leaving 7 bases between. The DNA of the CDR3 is TGCAGTGCTAGAAGGACAGCTGAAGCTTTCTTT. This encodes CSARRTAEAFF.

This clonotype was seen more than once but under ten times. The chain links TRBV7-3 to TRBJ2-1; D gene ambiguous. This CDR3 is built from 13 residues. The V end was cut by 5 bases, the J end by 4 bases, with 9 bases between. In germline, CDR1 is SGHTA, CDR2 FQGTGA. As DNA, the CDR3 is TGTGCCAGCAGCATGGTTCCGTACAATGAGCAGTTCTTC. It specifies CASSMVPYNEQFF.

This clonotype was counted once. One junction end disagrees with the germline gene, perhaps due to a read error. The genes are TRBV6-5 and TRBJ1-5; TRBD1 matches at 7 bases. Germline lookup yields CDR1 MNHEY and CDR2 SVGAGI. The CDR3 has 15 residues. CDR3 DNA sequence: TGTGCCAGCAGTTACTCGAGGGGGCCGGGTCAGCTCCAGCATTTT. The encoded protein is CASSYSRGPGQLQHF.

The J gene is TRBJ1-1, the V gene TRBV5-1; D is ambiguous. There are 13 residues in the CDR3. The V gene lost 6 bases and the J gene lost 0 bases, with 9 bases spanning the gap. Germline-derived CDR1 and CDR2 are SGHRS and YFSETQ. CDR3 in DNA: TGCGCCAGCAAGGCAGATATGAACACTGAAGCTTTCTTT. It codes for CASKADMNTEAFF.

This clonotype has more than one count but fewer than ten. In DNA, the CDR3 is TGTGCCAGCAGTTTATGGAGACAGTATAGCAATCAGCCCCAGCATTTT. It encodes CASSLWRQYSNQPQHF. The V and J genes are TRBV28 and TRBJ1-5; weak D call: TRBD1 (5 bases). The CDR3 has 16 residues. In germline, CDR1 is MDHEN, CDR2 SYDVKM. V shed 0 bases and J shed 0 bases, with 9 bases lying between them.

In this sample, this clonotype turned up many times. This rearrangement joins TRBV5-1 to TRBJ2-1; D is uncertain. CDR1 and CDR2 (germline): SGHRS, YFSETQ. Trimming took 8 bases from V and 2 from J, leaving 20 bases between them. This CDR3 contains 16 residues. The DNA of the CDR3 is TGCGCCAGTTTCCTCTTCAGTGGATCCCCCTACAATGAGCAGTTCTTC. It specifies CASFLFSGSPYNEQFF.

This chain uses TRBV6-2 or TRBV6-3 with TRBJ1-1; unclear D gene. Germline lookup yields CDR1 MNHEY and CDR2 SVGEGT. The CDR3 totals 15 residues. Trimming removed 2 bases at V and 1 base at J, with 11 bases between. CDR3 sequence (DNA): TGTGCCAGCAGTTACGGGTCCCGGACGAACACTGAAGCTTTCTTT. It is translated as CASSYGSRTNTEAFF.

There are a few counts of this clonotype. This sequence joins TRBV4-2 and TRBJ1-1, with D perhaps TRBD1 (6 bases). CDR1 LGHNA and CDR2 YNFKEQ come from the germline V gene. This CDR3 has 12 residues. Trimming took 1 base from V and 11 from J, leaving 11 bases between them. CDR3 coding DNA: TGTGCCAGCAGCCAAGTCCAGGGGTCCGCTTTCTTT. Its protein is CASSQVQGSAFF.

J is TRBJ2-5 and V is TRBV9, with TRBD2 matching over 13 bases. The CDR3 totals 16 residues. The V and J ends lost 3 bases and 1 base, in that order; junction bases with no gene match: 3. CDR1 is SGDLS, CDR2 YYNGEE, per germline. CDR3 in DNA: TGTGCCAGCAGCGCCGGACTAGCGGGAGTCCAAGAGACCCAGTACTTC. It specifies CASSAGLAGVQETQYF.

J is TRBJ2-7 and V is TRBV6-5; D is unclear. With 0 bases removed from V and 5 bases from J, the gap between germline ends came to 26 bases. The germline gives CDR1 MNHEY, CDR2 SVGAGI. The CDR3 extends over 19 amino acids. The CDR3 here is CASSYSIGLGRPLWDEQYF. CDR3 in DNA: TGTGCCAGCAGTTACTCGATTGGGTTGGGTCGGCCGCTCTGGGACGAGCAGTACTTC.

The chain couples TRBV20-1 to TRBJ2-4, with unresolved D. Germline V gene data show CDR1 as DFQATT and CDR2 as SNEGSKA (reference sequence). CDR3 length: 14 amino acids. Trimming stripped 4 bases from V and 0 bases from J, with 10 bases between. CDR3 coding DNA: TGCAGTGCTACGGTGTTACTAGCCAAAAACATTCAGTACTTC. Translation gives CSATVLLAKNIQYF.

CDR3 in DNA: TGTGCCAGCAGTGCGGTAAGGGTGAAGTACTTC. As protein: CASSAVRVKYF. The genes are TRBV25-1 and TRBJ2-7; no clear D gene. The V end was cut by 4 bases, the J end by 11 bases, with 12 bases between. Germline V CDR1 and CDR2: MGHDK, SYGVNS. The CDR3 spans 11 residues.

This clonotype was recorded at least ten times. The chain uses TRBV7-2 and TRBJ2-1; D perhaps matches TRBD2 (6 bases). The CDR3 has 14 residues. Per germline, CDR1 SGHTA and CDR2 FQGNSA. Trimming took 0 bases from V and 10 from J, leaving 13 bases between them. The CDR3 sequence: CASSLAPGLAEQFF. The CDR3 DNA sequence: TGTGCCAGCAGCTTAGCGCCGGGTCTAGCGGAGCAGTTCTTC. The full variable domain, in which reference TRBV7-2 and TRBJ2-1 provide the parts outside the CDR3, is GAGVSQSPSNKVTEKGKDVELRCDPISGHTALYWYRQSLGQGLEFLIYFQGNSAPDKSGLPSDRFSAERTGGSVSTLTIQRTQQEDSAVYLCASSLAPGLAEQFFGPGTRLTVL.

CDR3 DNA sequence: TGTGCCAGTAGACCGGACAGGGGGCTAGGTCAGCCCCAGCATTTT. Protein product: CASRPDRGLGQPQHF. The rearrangement uses TRBV19 and TRBJ1-5, with 11 bases aligning to TRBD1. CDR3 length equals 15 residues. Trimming removed 6 bases from V and 6 bases from J; junction bases left unmatched: 7. CDR1 LNHDA and CDR2 SQIVND come from the germline V gene (reference sequence).

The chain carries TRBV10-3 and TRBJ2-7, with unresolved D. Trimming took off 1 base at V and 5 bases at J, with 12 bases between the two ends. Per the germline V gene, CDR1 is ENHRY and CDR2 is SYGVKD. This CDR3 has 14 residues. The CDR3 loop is CAISELMGSDEQYF. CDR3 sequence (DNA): TGTGCCATCAGTGAGTTGATGGGTTCAGACGAGCAGTACTTC.

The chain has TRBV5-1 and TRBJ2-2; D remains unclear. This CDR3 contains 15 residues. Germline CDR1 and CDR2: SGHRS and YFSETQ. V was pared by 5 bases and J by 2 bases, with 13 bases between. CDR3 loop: CASSEFPDNTGELFF. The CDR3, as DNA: TGCGCCAGCAGTGAATTTCCAGACAACACCGGGGAGCTGTTTTTT. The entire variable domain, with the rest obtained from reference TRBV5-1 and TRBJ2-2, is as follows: KAGVTQTPRYLIKTRGQQVTLSCSPISGHRSVSWYQQTPGQGLQFLFEYFSETQRNKGNFPGRFSGRQFSNSRSEMNVSTLELGDSALYLCASSEFPDNTGELFFGEGSRLTVL.

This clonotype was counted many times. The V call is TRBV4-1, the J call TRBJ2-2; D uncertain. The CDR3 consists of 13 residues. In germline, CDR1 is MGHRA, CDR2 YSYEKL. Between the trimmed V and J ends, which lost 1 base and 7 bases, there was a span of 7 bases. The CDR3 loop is CASSQGYVGELFF. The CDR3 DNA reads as TGCGCCAGCAGCCAAGGGTATGTCGGGGAGCTGTTTTTT.

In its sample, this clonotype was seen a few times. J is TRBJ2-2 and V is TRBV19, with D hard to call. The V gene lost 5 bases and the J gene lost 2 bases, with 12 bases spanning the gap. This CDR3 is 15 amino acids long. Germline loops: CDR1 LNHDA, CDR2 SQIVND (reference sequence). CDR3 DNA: TGTGCCAGTAGTCCCCATGACACAAACACCGGGGAGCTGTTTTTT. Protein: CASSPHDTNTGELFF.

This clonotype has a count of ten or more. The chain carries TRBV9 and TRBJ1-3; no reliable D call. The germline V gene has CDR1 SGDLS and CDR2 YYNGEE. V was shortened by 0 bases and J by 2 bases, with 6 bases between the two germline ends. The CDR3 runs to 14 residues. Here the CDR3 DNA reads TGTGCCAGCAGCGTAGGAGGGACTGGAAACACCATATATTTT. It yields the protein CASSVGGTGNTIYF.

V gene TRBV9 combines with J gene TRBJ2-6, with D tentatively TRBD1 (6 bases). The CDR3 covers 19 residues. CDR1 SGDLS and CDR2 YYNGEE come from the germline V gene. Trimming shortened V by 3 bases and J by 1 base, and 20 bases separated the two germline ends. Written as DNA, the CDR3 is TGTGCCAGCAGCGCGCGGACAGCAAAACTGTTTTCTGGGGCCAACGTCCTGACTTTC. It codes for CASSARTAKLFSGANVLTF.

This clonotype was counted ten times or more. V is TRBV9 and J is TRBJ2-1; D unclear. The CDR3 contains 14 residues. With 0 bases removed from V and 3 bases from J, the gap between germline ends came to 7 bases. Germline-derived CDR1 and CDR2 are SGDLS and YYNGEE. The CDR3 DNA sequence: TGTGCCAGCAGCGTAGTCTCGGACTACAATGAGCAGTTCTTC. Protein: CASSVVSDYNEQFF.

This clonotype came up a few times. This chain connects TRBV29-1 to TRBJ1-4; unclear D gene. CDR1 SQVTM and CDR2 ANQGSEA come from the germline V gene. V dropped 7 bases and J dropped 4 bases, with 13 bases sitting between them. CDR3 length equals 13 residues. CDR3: CSGRTALNEKLFF. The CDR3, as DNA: TGCAGCGGCCGGACCGCCCTTAATGAAAAACTGTTTTTT.

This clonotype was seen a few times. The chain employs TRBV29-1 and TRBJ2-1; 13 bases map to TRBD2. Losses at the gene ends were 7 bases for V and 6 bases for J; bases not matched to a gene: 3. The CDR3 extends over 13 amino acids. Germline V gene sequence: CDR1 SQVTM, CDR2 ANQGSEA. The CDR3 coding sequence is TGCAGCGCTGGACTAGCGGGAGTCAATGAGCAGTTCTTC. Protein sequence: CSAGLAGVNEQFF.

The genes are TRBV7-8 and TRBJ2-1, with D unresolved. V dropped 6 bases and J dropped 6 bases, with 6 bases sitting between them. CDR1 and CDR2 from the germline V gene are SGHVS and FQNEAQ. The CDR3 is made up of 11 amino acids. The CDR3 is CASRGANEQFF. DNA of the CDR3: TGTGCCAGCAGAGGAGCCAATGAGCAGTTCTTC.

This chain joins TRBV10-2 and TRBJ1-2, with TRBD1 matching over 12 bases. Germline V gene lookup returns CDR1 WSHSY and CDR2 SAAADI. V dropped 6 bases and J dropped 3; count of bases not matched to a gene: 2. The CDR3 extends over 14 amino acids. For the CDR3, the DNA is TGCGCCAGCAGGGGGACAGGGGGCGACTATGGCTACACCTTC. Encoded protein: CASRGTGGDYGYTF.

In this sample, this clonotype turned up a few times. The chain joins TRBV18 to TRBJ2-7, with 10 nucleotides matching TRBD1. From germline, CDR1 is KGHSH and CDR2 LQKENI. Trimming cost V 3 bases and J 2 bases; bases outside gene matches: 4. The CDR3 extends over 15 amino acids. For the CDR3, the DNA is TGTGCCAGCTCACCGAGGGACAGGGGCACCTACGAGCAGTACTTC. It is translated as CASSPRDRGTYEQYF.